Following are 28 T cell receptor beta chains from one sample sequenced in a study of T cells in localized non-small cell lung cancer. Only in-frame clones appear in the TCRdb table, and some are missing; sequencing was by immunoSEQ multiplex PCR. This sample yields some 35,000 clones, of which just over 90% are seen a single time; around 6.5% belongs to the top ten. The material sequenced was peripheral blood, taken before any cancer treatment. These TCRs come from a female donor older than 55 with stage I lung adenocarcinoma.

The chain recombines TRBV28 with TRBJ2-2; tentative D call: TRBD1 (5 bases). The CDR3 runs 13 residues. V lost 9 bases and J 0 bases, leaving 8 bases between the germline ends. The germline V gene encodes CDR1 MDHEN and CDR2 SYDVKM. This CDR3 reads CASAGSNTGELFF. Written as DNA, the CDR3 is TGTGCCAGTGCAGGGTCGAACACCGGGGAGCTGTTTTTT.

V gene TRBV6-4 combines with J gene TRBJ1-1; no clear D. The germline V gene encodes CDR1 MRHNA and CDR2 SNTAGT. V lost 7 bases, J lost 4 bases, and 16 bases lay in between. The CDR3 runs to 14 residues. This chain's CDR3 is CASTEELGSTEAFF. Written as DNA, the CDR3 is TGTGCCAGCACCGAAGAGCTGGGATCCACTGAAGCTTTCTTT.

This clone appeared a single time. V and J are TRBV5-1 and TRBJ2-2; D is uncertain. The CDR3 totals 16 residues. Germline assignment: CDR1 SGHRS and CDR2 YFSETQ. Trimming cost V 1 base and J 0 bases, with 10 bases left between them. The CDR3 DNA is TGCGCCAGCAGCTTGATAGGAGAAACGAACACCGGGGAGCTGTTTTTT. Translated, it gives CASSLIGETNTGELFF. The entire variable domain, with the rest obtained from reference TRBV5-1 and TRBJ2-2, is as follows: KAGVTQTPRYLIKTRGQQVTLSCSPISGHRSVSWYQQTPGQGLQFLFEYFSETQRNKGNFPGRFSGRQFSNSRSEMNVSTLELGDSALYLCASSLIGETNTGELFFGEGSRLTVL.

The chain is built from TRBV4-1 and TRBJ1-5; 9 positions match TRBD1. CDR1 MGHRA and CDR2 YSYEKL come from the germline V gene. CDR3 length: 15 amino acids. The V gene end was trimmed by 1 base and the J gene end by 2 bases; junction bases not matched to a gene: 0. The CDR3 region has the DNA TGCGCCAGCAGCCAAGGGGACAGGGGCAATCAGCCCCAGCATTTT. Protein product: CASSQGDRGNQPQHF.

There are a few counts of this clone. CDR3 nucleotide sequence: TGCGCCAGCAGTGATGGGGGAAATAATTCACCCCTCCACTTT. Protein: CASSDGGNNSPLHF. The rearrangement joins TRBV10-2 to TRBJ1-6; a possible D gene is TRBD1 (5 bases). The CDR3 has 14 residues. CDR1 and CDR2 (germline): WSHSY, SAAADI. V lost 3 bases to trimming and J lost 5 bases, with 8 bases between them.

A single count supports this clone. This chain joins TRBV5-1 and TRBJ2-5; tentatively, D is TRBD1 or TRBD2 (5 bases each). V shed 4 bases and J shed 5 bases, with 15 bases lying between them. Per germline, CDR1 SGHRS and CDR2 YFSETQ. CDR3 length: 14 residues. Here the CDR3 reads CASSPGTPGETQYF. The CDR3, as DNA: TGCGCCAGCAGCCCCGGGACCCCCGGGGAGACCCAGTACTTC.

The V and J genes are TRBV5-1 and TRBJ1-2; D gene uncertain. V was shortened by 0 bases and J by 2 bases, with 5 bases between the two germline ends. The CDR3 consists of 13 residues. The germline V gene encodes CDR1 SGHRS and CDR2 YFSETQ. In DNA form, the CDR3 reads TGCGCCAGCAGCTTGGCCGGGAACTATGGCTACACCTTC. This sequence encodes CASSLAGNYGYTF.

DNA for the CDR3: TGTGCCATCAGTACGGACATCGGAAGGAATCAGCCCCAGCATTTT. Its translation: CAISTDIGRNQPQHF. V usage is TRBV10-3 and J usage is TRBJ1-5, with D possibly being TRBD1 (5 bases). V lost 5 bases to trimming and J lost 4 bases, with 15 bases between them. Looked up from germline, CDR1 is ENHRY and CDR2 is SYGVKD. The CDR3 runs to 15 residues.

This clone was detected once. The V gene is TRBV28, the J gene TRBJ2-5; D is ambiguous. Trimming removed 5 bases from V and 5 bases from J, with 12 bases in between. The germline V gene has CDR1 MDHEN and CDR2 SYDVKM. This CDR3 spans 13 amino acids. In DNA form, the CDR3 reads TGTGCCAGCAGTCCCCTTGTCTACGAGACCCAGTACTTC. It codes for CASSPLVYETQYF. The whole variable domain, remainder taken from reference TRBV28 and TRBJ2-5, is DVKVTQSSRYLVKRTGEKVFLECVQDMDHENMFWYRQDPGLGLRLIYFSYDVKMKEKGDIPEGYSVSREKKERFSLILESASTNQTSMYLCASSPLVYETQYFGPGTRLLVL.

This clone was observed a few times. V usage is TRBV11-2 and J usage is TRBJ2-1; the match to TRBD1 covers 7 bases. J lost 9 bases, V lost 2 bases, and 10 bases had no gene match. The germline gives CDR1 SGHAT, CDR2 FQNNGV. This CDR3 is 15 amino acids long. The CDR3 DNA reads as TGTGCCAGCAGCTTAACCGGGACAGTCTTGGGTGAGCAGTTCTTC. It encodes CASSLTGTVLGEQFF.

The chain combines TRBV2 with TRBJ2-1; 7 bases agree with TRBD1. CDR1 and CDR2 (germline): SNHLY, FYNNEI. J gave up 8 bases and V 5 bases, and 6 bases lay outside the gene matches. CDR3 length: 13 residues. The CDR3 spells CASSYDRVHEQFF. CDR3 DNA: TGTGCCAGCAGTTATGACAGGGTCCATGAGCAGTTCTTC.

The chain couples TRBV5-1 to TRBJ1-5, with a weak D call TRBD1 (6 bases). V lost 0 bases, J lost 7 bases, and 11 bases lay in between. Germline CDR1 SGHRS, CDR2 YFSETQ. The CDR3 contains 14 residues. The CDR3 DNA follows: TGCGCCAGCAGCTTGGGGGGGGCACAGCAGCCCCAGCATTTT. Translating gives CASSLGGAQQPQHF.

The V call is TRBV5-1, the J call TRBJ1-1; D not certain. CDR1 and CDR2 (germline): SGHRS, YFSETQ. V was pared by 3 bases and J by 4 bases, with 10 bases between. This CDR3 has 13 amino acids. The CDR3 DNA reads TGCGCCAGCAGCTCTGAACGGAGCACTGAAGCTTTCTTT. It codes for CASSSERSTEAFF.

The chain joins TRBV6-5 to TRBJ2-7; 9 nucleotides align to TRBD1. V dropped 6 bases and J dropped 2; count of bases not matched to a gene: 5. This CDR3 spans 14 amino acids. The germline V gene has CDR1 MNHEY and CDR2 SVGAGI. The CDR3 DNA is TGTGCCAGCAGGGACGGGGACAGGGCCTACGAGCAGTACGTC. Translation gives CASRDGDRAYEQYV.

The chain is built from TRBV6-6 and TRBJ1-2; maybe TRBD1 (6 bases). From germline, CDR1 is MNHNY and CDR2 SVGAGI (reference sequence). Trimming shortened V by 7 bases and J by 2 bases, and 8 bases separated the two germline ends. The CDR3 runs to 12 residues. The CDR3 sequence: CASTDRNYGYTF. The CDR3 bases are TGTGCCAGCACCGACAGGAACTATGGCTACACCTTC.

V gene TRBV27 combines with J gene TRBJ1-2; weak D call: TRBD1 (6 bases). The germline V gene encodes CDR1 MNHEY and CDR2 SMNVEV (reference sequence). The CDR3 is 15 amino acids. Trimming cost V 8 bases and J 0 bases, with 16 bases left between them. The DNA for the CDR3 is TGTGCCAGCCTCAAATACGGACAGACTAACTATGGCTACACCTTC. This sequence encodes CASLKYGQTNYGYTF.

This clone was detected only a few times. This chain links TRBV2 with TRBJ1-5; D not certain. This CDR3 comprises 12 residues. Germline V gene lookup returns CDR1 SNHLY and CDR2 FYNNEI. The V end was cut by 7 bases, the J end by 3 bases, with 7 bases between. The CDR3 nucleotides are TGTGCCAGCATGAGGGACAATCAGCCCCAGCATTTT. Amino acid sequence: CASMRDNQPQHF.

About this clone: Other DNA sequences in the sample encode the same CDR3. V usage is TRBV5-1 and J usage is TRBJ1-3; D is uncertain. Germline V lookup: CDR1 SGHRS, CDR2 YFSETQ. This CDR3 is built from 14 residues. V was clipped by 0 bases and J by 1 base, with 5 bases between them. The CDR3 sequence: CASSLGVSGNTIYF. DNA of the CDR3: TGCGCCAGCAGCTTGGGGGTTTCTGGAAACACCATATATTTT. Drawing the rest from reference TRBV5-1 and TRBJ1-3, the complete variable domain is KAGVTQTPRYLIKTRGQQVTLSCSPISGHRSVSWYQQTPGQGLQFLFEYFSETQRNKGNFPGRFSGRQFSNSRSEMNVSTLELGDSALYLCASSLGVSGNTIYFGEGSWLTVV.

V gene TRBV7-8 combines with J gene TRBJ1-4; D is uncertain. The CDR3 has 15 amino acids. Per the germline V gene, CDR1 is SGHVS and CDR2 is FQNEAQ. V shed 5 bases and J shed 7 bases, with 17 bases lying between them. The CDR3 DNA reads as TGTGCCAGCAGCCCCCGCAGAGTGGGAATTGAAAAACTGTTTTTT. As protein: CASSPRRVGIEKLFF. Complete variable domain (other parts from reference TRBV7-8 and TRBJ1-4): GAGVSQSPRYKVAKRGQDVALRCDPISGHVSLFWYQQALGQGPEFLTYFQNEAQLDKSGLPSDRFFAERPEGSVSTLKIQRTQQEDSAVYLCASSPRRVGIEKLFFGSGTQLSVL.

The genes are TRBV7-8 and TRBJ1-4, with 10 bases identical to TRBD1. The J segment lost 7 bases and the V segment lost 5 bases, leaving 10 bases of the junction unmatched. This CDR3 region has 16 residues. Germline CDR1 and CDR2: SGHVS and FQNEAQ. The CDR3 nucleotides are TGTGCCAGCAGCCCAATTATGGACAGGGGGGCTGAAAAACTGTTTTTT. This gives the protein CASSPIMDRGAEKLFF.

This CDR3 reads CASSLRAGLNQPQHF. The CDR3 DNA reads as TGTGCCAGCAGTTTAAGGGCAGGCCTCAATCAGCCCCAGCATTTT. The V call is TRBV28, the J call TRBJ1-5; D gene unclear. This CDR3 region has 15 residues. The germline V gene encodes CDR1 MDHEN and CDR2 SYDVKM. V lost 2 bases and J 3 bases, leaving 11 bases between the germline ends.

The chain employs TRBV19 and TRBJ1-3; D gene uncertain. This CDR3 is built from 10 residues. V was shortened by 11 bases and J by 6 bases, with 8 bases between the two germline ends. Germline assignment: CDR1 LNHDA and CDR2 SQIVND (reference sequence). CDR3 sequence reads: CAGCVNTIYF. As DNA, the CDR3 is TGTGCCGGATGTGTAAACACCATATATTTT.

This clone was detected only once. The V and J genes are TRBV19 and TRBJ1-2; D not resolved. This CDR3 spans 13 amino acids. Trimming removed 3 bases from V and 11 bases from J, with 16 bases in between. Looked up from germline, CDR1 is LNHDA and CDR2 is SQIVND (reference sequence). CDR3 region: CASSISLALGYTF. CDR3 nucleotide sequence: TGTGCCAGTAGTATCAGTTTAGCCCTGGGGTACACCTTC.

This clone was observed once. This rearrangement joins TRBV6-5 to TRBJ2-1, with D possibly being TRBD1 or TRBD2 (5 bases each). With 0 bases removed from V and 1 base from J, the gap between germline ends came to 10 bases. Looked up from germline, CDR1 is MNHEY and CDR2 is SVGAGI. CDR3 length: 16 residues. The CDR3 loop is CASSYSTGRSYNEQFF. In nucleotides, the CDR3 is TGTGCCAGCAGTTACTCAACGGGGCGATCCTACAATGAGCAGTTCTTC.

The rearrangement links TRBV27 to TRBJ2-5; 9 nucleotides align to TRBD1. Trimming cost V 6 bases and J 2 bases; bases outside gene matches: 7. Per the germline V gene, CDR1 is MNHEY and CDR2 is SMNVEV (reference sequence). The CDR3 is 15 residues long. CDR3 nucleotide sequence: TGTGCCAGCAGAAGGACAGGGGCTTTTCAAGAGACCCAGTACTTC. This sequence encodes CASRRTGAFQETQYF.

The chain has TRBV4-2 and TRBJ1-2; 7 nucleotides agree with TRBD1. The CDR3 has 15 residues. The V segment lost 0 bases and the J segment 3 bases; nucleotides outside the gene matches: 4. CDR1 and CDR2 (germline): LGHNA, YNFKEQ. This chain's CDR3 is CASSQEQTGYYGYTF. CDR3 sequence (DNA): TGTGCCAGCAGCCAAGAGCAGACAGGGTACTATGGCTACACCTTC.

The rearrangement uses TRBV7-6 and TRBJ2-7; 8 bases are a match to TRBD1. This CDR3 is 15 amino acids long. Germline V gene data show CDR1 as SGHVS and CDR2 as FNYEAQ. The J segment lost 2 bases and the V segment lost 5 bases, leaving 8 bases of the junction unmatched. As DNA, the CDR3 is TGTGCCAGCAGCCCCACCGGACAGGGCCCCTACGAGCAGTACTTC. Encoded protein: CASSPTGQGPYEQYF.

The chain recombines TRBV2 with TRBJ2-4; D not certain. Germline loops: CDR1 SNHLY, CDR2 FYNNEI. The CDR3 totals 17 residues. V was trimmed by 1 base and J by 0 bases, leaving 13 bases between them. The CDR3 loop reads CASSEVRPNLAKNIQYF. The CDR3 DNA reads TGTGCCAGCAGTGAAGTTCGACCCAATCTAGCCAAAAACATTCAGTACTTC.